This T cell receptor (beta chain) was recorded in a study of T cells in Graves' hyperthyroidism and ophthalmopathy. General study findings and limits: The model anticipated ophthalmopathy a median about six months pre-onset.

Uncontrolled infection, other autoimmune disease, pregnancy or lactation led to exclusion. Diagnoses were established using clinical symptoms, serum thyroxine and TRAb, thyroid ultrasound and orbital computed tomography. The PBMCs were taken from around 9 ml of fresh peripheral blood. Comments on this clonotype: Its antigen is still unknown.

V was clipped by 4 bases and J by 4 bases, with 8 bases between them. The CDR3 contains 12 residues. Germline CDR1 is MDHEN and CDR2 is SYDVKM. Regions amplified from RNA transcripts were the TCR beta CDR3 regions. An initial round of RT-PCR targeting the TCR CDR3 relied on the HTBI primer set. TCRdb recomputed calls from the multiplex PCR reads with MiXCR, one row per CDR3 protein. Of about 640,000 distinct CDR3 sequences in the sample, 13% to 15% were seen once. The sequence was obtained from a woman aged 45 to 65 with Graves' ophthalmopathy. The chain uses TRBV28 and TRBJ2-7, with D hard to call. The sequenced material came from blood. The CDR3 spells CASSSLQYEQYF. The CDR3 coding sequence is TGTGCCAGCAGTTCCCTCCAGTACGAGCAGTACTTC.